Given below is one T cell receptor (beta chain) in context. Its antigen is as yet unknown. J lost 8 bases, V lost 3 bases, and 11 bases had no gene match. This CDR3 is 16 amino acids long. CDR1 and CDR2 (germline): MGHRA, YSYEKL. The sample comes from a study of T cell responses to AZD1222 COVID-19 vaccine. Only in-frame clones appear in the TCRdb table, and some are missing; sequencing was by immunoSEQ multiplex PCR. Of over 150,000 clones in the sample, about nine tenths were seen once. Points from the study as a whole: A mostly white British donor set with more females was recruited, and clonal diversity was possibly underestimated. Vaccine-related CD4 TCRs covered spike, predominating at 160-218 and 743-854. Every sample of the repertoires postdated the peak T cell response.

Sequences were derived from peripheral blood, sampled on day 0 of AZD1222 vaccination. The sequence derives from an adult in good health. The gene calls are TRBV4-1 and TRBJ1-4; TRBD1 agrees at 8 bases. The CDR3 loop is CASSHQQTGVREKLFF. For the CDR3, the DNA is TGCGCCAGCAGCCACCAACAGACAGGGGTGAGAGAAAAACTGTTTTTT.